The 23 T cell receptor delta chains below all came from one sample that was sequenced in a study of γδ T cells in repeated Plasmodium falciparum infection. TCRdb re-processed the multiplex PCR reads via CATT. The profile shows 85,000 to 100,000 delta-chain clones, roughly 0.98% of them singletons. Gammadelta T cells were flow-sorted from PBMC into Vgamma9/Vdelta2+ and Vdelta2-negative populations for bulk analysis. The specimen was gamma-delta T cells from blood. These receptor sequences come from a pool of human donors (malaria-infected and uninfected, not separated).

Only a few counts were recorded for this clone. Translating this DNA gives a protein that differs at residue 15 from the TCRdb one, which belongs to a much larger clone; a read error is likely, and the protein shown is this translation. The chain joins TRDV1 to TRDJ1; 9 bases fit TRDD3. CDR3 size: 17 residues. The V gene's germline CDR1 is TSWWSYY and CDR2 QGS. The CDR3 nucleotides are TGTGCTCTTGGGGTCGGGGCTGGGGGATTCTCTACCGATAAATTCATCTTT. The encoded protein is CALGVGAGGFSTDKFIF.

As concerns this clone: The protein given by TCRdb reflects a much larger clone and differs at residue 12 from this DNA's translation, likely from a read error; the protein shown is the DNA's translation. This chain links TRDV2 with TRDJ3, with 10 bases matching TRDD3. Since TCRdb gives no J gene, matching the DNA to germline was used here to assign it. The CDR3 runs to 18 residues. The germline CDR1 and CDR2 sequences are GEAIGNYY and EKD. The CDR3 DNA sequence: TGTGCCTGTGACACCGGGGGATACGCTTCCTGGAACACCCGACAGATGTTTTTC. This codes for CACDTGGYASWNTRQMFF.

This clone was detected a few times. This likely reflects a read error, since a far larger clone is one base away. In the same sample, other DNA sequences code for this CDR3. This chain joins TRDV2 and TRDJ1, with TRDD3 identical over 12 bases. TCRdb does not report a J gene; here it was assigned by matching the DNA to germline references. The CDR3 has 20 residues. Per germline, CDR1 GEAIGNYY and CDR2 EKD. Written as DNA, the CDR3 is TGTGCCTGTGACACCGTAGGTCCTGGGGGATACGAAAGGCTTTCCGACAAACTCATCTTT. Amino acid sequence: CACDTVGPGGYERLSDKLIF.

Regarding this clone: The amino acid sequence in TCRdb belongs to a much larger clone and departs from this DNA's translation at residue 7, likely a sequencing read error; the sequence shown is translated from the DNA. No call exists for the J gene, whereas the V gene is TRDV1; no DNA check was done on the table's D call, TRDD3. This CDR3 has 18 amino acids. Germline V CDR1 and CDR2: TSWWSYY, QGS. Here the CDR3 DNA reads TGTGCTCTTGGGGAACTCTGTAATGCTCCCAGATACTGGGGGGGCCTCATCTTT. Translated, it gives CALGELCNAPRYWGGLIF.

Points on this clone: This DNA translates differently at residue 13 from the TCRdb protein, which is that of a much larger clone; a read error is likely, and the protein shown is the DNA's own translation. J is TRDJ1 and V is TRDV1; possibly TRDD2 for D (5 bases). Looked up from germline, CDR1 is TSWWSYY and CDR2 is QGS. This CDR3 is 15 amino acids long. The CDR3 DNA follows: TGTGCTCTTGGGGGCCCCTACACGGACACCGATAAACCCATCTTT. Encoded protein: CALGGPYTDTDKPIF.

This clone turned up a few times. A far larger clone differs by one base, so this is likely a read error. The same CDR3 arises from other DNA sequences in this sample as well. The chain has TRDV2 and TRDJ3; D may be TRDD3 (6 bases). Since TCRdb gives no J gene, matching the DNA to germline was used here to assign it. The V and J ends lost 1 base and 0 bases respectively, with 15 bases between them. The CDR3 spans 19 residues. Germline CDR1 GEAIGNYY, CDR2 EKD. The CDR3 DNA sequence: TGTGCCTGTGACACTGTTGGGGGGGAAAGCTCCTGGGACACCCGACAGATGTTTTTC. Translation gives CACDTVGGESSWDTRQMFF.

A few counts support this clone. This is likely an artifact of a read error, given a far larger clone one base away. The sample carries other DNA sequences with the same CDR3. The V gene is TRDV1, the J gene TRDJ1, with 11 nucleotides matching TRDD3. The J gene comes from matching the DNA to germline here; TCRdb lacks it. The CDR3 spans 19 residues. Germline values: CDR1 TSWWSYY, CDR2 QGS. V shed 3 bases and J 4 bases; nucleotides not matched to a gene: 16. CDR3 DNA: TGTGCTCTTGGGGAGCTGGGTTCTTGGGGGATACGAGACGGCGATAAACTCATCTTT. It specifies CALGELGSWGIRDGDKLIF.

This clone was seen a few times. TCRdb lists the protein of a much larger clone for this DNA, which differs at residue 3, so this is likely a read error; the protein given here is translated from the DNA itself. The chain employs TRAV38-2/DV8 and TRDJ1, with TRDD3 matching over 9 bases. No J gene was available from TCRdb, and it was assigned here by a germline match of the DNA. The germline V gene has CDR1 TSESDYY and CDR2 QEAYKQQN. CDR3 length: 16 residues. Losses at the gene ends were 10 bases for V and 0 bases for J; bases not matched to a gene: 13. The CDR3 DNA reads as TGTGCTCTCGGATTTGGGGGATATCCGTACACCGATAAACTCATCTTT. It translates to CALGFGGYPYTDKLIF.

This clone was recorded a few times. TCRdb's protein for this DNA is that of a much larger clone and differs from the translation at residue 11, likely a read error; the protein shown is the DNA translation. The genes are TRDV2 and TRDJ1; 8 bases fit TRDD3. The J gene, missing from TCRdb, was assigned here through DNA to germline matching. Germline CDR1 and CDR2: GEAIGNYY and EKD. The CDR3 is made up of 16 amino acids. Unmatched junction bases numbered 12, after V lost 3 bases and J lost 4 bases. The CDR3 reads CACDRLGGNYIDKLIF. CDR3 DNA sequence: TGTGCCTGTGACCGACTGGGGGGGAACTACATCGATAAACTCATCTTT.

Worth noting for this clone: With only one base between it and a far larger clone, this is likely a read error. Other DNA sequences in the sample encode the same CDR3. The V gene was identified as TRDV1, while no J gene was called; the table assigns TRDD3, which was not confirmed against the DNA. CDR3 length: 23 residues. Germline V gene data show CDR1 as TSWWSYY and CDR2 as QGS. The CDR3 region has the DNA TGTGCTCTTGGGGAACCTGAAGTTCCTAACCGTCTGGGGGATCCGGGGTACACCGATAAACTCATCTTC. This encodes CALGEPEVPNRLGDPGYTDKLIF.

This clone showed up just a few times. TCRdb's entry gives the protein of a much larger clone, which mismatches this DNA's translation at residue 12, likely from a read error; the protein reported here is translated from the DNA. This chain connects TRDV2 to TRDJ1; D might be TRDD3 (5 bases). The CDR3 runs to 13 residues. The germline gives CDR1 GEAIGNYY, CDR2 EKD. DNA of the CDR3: TGTGCCTGTGACACGTGGGGTAATGATAAACTCACCTTT. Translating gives CACDTWGNDKLTF.

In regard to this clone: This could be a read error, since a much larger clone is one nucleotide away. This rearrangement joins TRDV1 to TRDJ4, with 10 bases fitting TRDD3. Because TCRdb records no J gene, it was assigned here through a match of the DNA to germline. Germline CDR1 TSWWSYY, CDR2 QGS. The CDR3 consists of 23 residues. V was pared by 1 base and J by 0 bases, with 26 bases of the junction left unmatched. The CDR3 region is CALGERVRKGIAGGYFQSRPLIF. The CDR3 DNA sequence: TGTGCTCTTGGGGAACGAGTAAGGAAGGGCATTGCTGGGGGATATTTCCAGTCCAGACCCCTGATCTTT.

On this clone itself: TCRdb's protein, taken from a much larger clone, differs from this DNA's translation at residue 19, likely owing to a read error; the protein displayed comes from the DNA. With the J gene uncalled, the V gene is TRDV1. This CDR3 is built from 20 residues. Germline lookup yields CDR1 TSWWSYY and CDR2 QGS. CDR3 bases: TGTGCTCTTGGGCCTTTCCTCTCCTCCGTACGAGTTTCTTACACCGATAAACTCACCTTT. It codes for CALGPFLSSVRVSYTDKLTF.

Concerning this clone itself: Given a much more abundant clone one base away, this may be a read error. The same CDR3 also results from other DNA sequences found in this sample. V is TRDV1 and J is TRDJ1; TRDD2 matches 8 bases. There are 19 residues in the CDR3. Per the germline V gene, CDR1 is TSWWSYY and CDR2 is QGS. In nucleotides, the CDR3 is TGTGCTCTTGGGGAGGATCTTCCTACGGAGACTCTCGTCACCGACAAACTCATCTTT. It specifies CALGEDLPTETLVTDKLIF.

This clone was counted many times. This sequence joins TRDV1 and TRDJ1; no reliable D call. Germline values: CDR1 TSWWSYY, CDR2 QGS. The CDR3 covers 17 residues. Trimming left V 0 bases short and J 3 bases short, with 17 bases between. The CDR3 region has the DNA TGTGCTCTTGGGGAACTAAGCAGAGGAGGTGCGCCCGATAAACTCATCTTT. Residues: CALGELSRGGAPDKLIF.

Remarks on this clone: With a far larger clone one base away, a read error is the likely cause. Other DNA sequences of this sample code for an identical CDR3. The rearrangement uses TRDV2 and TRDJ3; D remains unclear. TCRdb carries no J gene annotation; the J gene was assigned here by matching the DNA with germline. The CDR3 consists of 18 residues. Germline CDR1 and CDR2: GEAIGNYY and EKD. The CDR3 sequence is CACDTVSGSSWDTRQMFF. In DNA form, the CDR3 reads TGCGCCTGTGACACCGTGAGTGGGAGCTCCTGGGACACCCGACAGATGTTTTTC.

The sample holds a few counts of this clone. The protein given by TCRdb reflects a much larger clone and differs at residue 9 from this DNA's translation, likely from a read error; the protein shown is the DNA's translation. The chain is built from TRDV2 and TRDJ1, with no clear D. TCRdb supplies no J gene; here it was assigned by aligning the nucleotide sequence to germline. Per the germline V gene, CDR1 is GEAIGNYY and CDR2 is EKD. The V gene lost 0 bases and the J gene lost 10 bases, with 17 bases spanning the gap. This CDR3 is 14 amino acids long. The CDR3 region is CACDTPFVIGVLIF. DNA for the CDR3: TGTGCCTGTGACACCCCTTTTGTAATTGGCGTACTCATCTTT.

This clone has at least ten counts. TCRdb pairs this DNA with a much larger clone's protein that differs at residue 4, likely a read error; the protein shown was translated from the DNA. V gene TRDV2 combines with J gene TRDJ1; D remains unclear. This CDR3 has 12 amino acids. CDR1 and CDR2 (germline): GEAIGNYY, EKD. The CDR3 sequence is CACGTGRSALIF. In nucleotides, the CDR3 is TGTGCCTGTGGCACCGGACGTTCGGCTCTCATCTTT.

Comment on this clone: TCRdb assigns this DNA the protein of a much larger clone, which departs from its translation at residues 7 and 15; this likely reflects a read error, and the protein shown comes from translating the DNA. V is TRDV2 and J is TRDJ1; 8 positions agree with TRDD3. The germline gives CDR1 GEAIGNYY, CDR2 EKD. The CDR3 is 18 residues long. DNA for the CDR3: TGTGCCTGTGACACCGTCGGACTGGGGGCCCGGTACACCGATGAACTCATCTTT. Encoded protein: CACDTVGLGARYTDELIF.

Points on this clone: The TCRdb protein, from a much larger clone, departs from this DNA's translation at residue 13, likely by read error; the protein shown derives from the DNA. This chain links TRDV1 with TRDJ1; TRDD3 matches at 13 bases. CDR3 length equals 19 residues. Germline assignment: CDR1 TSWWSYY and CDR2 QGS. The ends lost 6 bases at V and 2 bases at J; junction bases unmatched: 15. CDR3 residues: CALGGLTDWGIRATDKLIF. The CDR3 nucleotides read TGTGCTCTTGGAGGCCTGACTGACTGGGGGATACGCGCAACCGATAAACTCATCTTT.

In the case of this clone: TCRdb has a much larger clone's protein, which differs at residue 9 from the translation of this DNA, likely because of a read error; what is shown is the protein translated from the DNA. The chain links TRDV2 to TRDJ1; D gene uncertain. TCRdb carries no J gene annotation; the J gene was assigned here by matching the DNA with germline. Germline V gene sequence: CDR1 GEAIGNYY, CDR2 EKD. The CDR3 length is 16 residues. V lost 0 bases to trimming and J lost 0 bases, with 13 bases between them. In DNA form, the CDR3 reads TGTGCCTGTGACACCGTCACTCCGGATTACACCGATAAACTCATCTTT. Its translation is CACDTVTPDYTDKLIF.

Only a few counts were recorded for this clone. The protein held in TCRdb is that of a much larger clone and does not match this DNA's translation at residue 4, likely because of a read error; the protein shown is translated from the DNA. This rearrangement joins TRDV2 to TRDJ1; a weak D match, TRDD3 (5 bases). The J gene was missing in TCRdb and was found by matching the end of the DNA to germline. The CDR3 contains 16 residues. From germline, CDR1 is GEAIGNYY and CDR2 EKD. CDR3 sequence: CACGTVGRGYTDKLIF. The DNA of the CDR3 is TGTGCCTGTGGCACCGTGGGGAGGGGGTACACCGATAAACTCATCTTT.

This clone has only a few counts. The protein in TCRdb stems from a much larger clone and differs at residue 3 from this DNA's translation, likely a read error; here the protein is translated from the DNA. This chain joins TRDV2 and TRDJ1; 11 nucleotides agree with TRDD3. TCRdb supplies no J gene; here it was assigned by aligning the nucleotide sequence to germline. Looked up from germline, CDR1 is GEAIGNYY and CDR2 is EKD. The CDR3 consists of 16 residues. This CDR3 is CARDGLGDSGTDKLIF. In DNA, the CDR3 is TGTGCCCGTGACGGACTGGGGGATAGCGGAACCGATAAACTCATCTTT.